This T cell receptor beta chain was identified during a study of T cells in Graves' hyperthyroidism and ophthalmopathy (dated by TCRdb to between 2019 and 2020). Study-level background: Peripheral blood was collected at initial diagnosis, before any treatment. Whether ophthalmopathy could be predicted prospectively was tested in an independent validation cohort made up of roughly 19 hyperthyroidism patients plus 17 patients who later progressed to ophthalmopathy. The 75 to 100 discovery patients were divided at random into training and test sets in a 7:3 ratio. The study also compared thyroid tissue and blood T-cell repertoires from five or six Graves' hyperthyroidism patients. After blood sampling, hyperthyroidism patients were treated with methimazole at a starting dose of 30 mg daily, and ophthalmopathy patients were treated with high-dose intravenous methylprednisolone. A discovery cohort of about 95 patients, approximately 44 with Graves' ophthalmopathy and about 58 with stable Graves' hyperthyroidism, was used to find distinguishing TCR V-J signatures. The paper reports TCR Vbeta CDR3 sequencing of over 120 peripheral blood samples: around 41 ophthalmopathy, 70 to 85 hyperthyroidism and 17 progressor patients.

Measured from the cysteine to the phenylalanine, the CDR3 is 14 residues long. The CDR3 DNA has 42 bases and is translated from base 1. V drops 1 base and J drops 8 bases, leaving 13 bases in between. Reading the germline V gene gives CDR1 SGHRS and CDR2 YFSETQ. TCR beta CDR3 regions were amplified from RNA transcripts. The first round of RT-PCR for the TCR CDR3 was performed with the HTBI primer set and the Qiagen OneStep RT-PCR kit. Libraries were constructed in a second round of multiplex PCR, after which size selection and purification were carried out. The libraries were sequenced on an Illumina HiSeq2000 using paired-end 100 bp reads. Processing in the source paper ran as follows. Raw data were processed with SOAPnuke, discarding reads with adapters, uncalled bases, mean Phred below 15, or no exact constant-primer or identifier match. High-quality paired reads were merged using COPE v1.2.5, and each unique nucleotide sequence was defined as a clonotype. MiTCR v1.1 was used to align clonotypes to the IMGT TRBV, TRBD and TRBJ reference segments. Analysis was restricted to V-J combinations with a frequency above 0.0001, which covered roughly 99% of repertoires. A TCS score was defined as the ratio of F50 (clonal expansion) to E x V (chaos), with BLOSUM62-based TCRdist applied between CDR3 peptides within each V-J. Welch's t-statistics and random forest reduced 450 to 600 V-J features to 13, which were used in a naive Bayes classifier (R e1071). TCRdb reprocessed the public reads (quality trimming at Q25 with fastp, clone calling with MiXCR) and kept in-frame beta chains. Every distinct CDR3 protein forms one entry, paired with its most common genes and DNA. TCRdb, rather than the study authors, made the V and J calls. The sample table records a few hundred thousand distinct CDR3 sequences; roughly a fifth of these occur just once. Over 45% of the sample lies in the top ten.

Regarding this clonotype: Its specific antigen is unknown. No base qualities exist here, and no much larger clone lies one base off it.

The paper's findings and limits, for the study overall: Most expanded thyroid clonotypes (frequency above 0.001) were also found in blood, which suggests that blood repertoires may mirror thyroid immune responses. A model built on a 13 V-J signature distinguished ophthalmopathy from stable hyperthyroidism, reaching around 88% sensitivity and approximately 83% specificity in cross-validation and 80%/75% in testing. No statistical method was used to fix the sample size in advance, and group allocation was not hidden from the investigators. In validation, the model predicted progression to ophthalmopathy a median of about 6.5 months before onset, with about 64% sensitivity and nearly 75% specificity.

Graves' hyperthyroidism was defined as stable when no progression to ophthalmopathy occurred over 18 months of follow-up. Hyperthyroidism patients were newly diagnosed, with disease duration under 2 months, and aged 18 to 65 years. Exclusion was applied to patients with uncontrolled infections, other autoimmune diseases, pregnancy or lactation. Clinical symptoms, serum thyroxine and TRAb, thyroid ultrasound, and orbital computed tomography formed the basis for the diagnoses. Ficoll-Paque density gradient centrifugation was used to isolate PBMCs from approximately 10 ml of fresh peripheral blood. Total RNA was extracted using Trizol reagent, and RNA quality was assessed on an Agilent 2100 Bioanalyzer.

The clonotype was recovered from a woman aged 50 to 60 with Graves' hyperthyroidism. The sequenced sample consisted of blood. The V and J genes are TRBV5-1 and TRBJ1-5; a weak D assignment points to TRBD1 (6 bases agree). The sequenced DNA is TGCGCCAGCAGCTTGTTCGGGGGCGGAGAGCCCCAGCATTTT. Its amino acids are CASSLFGGGEPQHF.